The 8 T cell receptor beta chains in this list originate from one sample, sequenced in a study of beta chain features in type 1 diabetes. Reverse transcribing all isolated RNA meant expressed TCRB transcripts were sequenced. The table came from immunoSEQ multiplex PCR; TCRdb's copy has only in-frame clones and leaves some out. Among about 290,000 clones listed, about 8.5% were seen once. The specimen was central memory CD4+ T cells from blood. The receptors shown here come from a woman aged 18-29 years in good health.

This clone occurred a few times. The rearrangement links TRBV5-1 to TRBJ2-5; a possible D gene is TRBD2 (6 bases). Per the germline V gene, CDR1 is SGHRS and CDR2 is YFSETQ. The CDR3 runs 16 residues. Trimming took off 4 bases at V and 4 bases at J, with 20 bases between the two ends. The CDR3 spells CASSPGQGVGGETQYF. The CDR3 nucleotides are TGCGCCAGCAGCCCAGGACAAGGCGTGGGGGGAGAGACCCAGTACTTC.

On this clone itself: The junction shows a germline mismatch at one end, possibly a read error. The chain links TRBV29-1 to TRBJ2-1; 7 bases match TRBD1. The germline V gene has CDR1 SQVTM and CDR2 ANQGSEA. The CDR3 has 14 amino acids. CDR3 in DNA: TGCAGCGTGGAAGGGACAGAAAAATACAATGAGCAGTTCTTC. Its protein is CSVEGTEKYNEQFF.

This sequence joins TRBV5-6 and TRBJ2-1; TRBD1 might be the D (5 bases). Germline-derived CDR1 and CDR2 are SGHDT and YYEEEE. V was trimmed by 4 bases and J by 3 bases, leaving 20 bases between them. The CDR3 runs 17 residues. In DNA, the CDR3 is TGTGCCAGCAGCCCGTCGGGTAGGGGTACCGTCTACAATGAGCAGTTCTTC. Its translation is CASSPSGRGTVYNEQFF.

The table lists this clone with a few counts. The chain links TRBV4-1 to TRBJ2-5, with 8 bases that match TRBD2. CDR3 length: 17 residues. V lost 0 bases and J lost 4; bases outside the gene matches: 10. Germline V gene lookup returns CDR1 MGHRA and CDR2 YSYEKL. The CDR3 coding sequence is TGCGCCAGCAGCCAAGAAGCCTCCGGGGGGGCCGGAGAGACCCAGTACTTC. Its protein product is CASSQEASGGAGETQYF.

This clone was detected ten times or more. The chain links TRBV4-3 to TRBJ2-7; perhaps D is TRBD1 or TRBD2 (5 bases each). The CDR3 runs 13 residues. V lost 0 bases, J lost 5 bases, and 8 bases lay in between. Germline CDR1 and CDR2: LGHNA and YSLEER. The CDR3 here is CASSQDGGDEQYF. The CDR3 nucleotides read TGCGCCAGCAGCCAAGATGGGGGAGACGAGCAGTACTTC.

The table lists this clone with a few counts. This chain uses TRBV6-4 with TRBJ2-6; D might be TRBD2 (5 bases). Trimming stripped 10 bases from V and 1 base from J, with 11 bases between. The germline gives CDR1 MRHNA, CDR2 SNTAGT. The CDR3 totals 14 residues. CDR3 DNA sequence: TGTGCCACGAAAAGGGAGTCTGGGGCCAACGTCCTGACTTTC. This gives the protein CATKRESGANVLTF.

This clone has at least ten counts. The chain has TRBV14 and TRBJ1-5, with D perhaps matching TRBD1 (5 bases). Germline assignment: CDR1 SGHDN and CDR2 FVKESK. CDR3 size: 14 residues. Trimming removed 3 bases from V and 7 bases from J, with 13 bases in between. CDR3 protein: CASSQLGVGQPQHF. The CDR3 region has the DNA TGTGCCAGCAGCCAGTTGGGGGTTGGGCAGCCCCAGCATTTT.

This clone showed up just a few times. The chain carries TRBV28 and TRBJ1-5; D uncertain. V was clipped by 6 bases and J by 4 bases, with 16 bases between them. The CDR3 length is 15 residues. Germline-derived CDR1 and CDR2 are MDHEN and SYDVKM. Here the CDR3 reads CASSLGLGGNQPQHF. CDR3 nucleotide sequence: TGTGCCAGCAGCTTAGGACTTGGCGGGAATCAGCCCCAGCATTTT. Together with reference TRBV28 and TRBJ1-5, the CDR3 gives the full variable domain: DVKVTQSSRYLVKRTGEKVFLECVQDMDHENMFWYRQDPGLGLRLIYFSYDVKMKEKGDIPEGYSVSREKKERFSLILESASTNQTSMYLCASSLGLGGNQPQHFGDGTRLSIL.